The T cell receptor beta chain described here comes from a study of blood T cell repertoires in COVID-19. How the authors handled the data: Estimates of nucleated cell counts were drawn from the amplification of reference gene primers. TCRdb's table, derived via immunoSEQ multiplex PCR, lists solely in-frame clones and lacks some. The V and J calls and clone size are taken from that table; D and trimming were inferred from the DNA. The sample lists roughly 700,000 clones, more than 80% seen once, with approximately 0.25% in the top ten. CDR1 is MNHNY and CDR2 is SVGAGI in the germline V gene (reference sequence). There are 13 residues in the CDR3. The V gene lost 8 bases and the J gene lost 6 bases, with 13 bases spanning the gap.

The chain is built from TRBV6-6 and TRBJ2-2; weak D call: TRBD1 (8 bases). The sequencing sample was made of peripheral blood. The TCR was taken from a woman aged 18-29 years with acute or convalescent COVID-19. CDR3 nucleotide sequence: TGTGCCAGCGGGAGGGGACAGGCCGGGGAGCTGTTTTTT. It yields the protein CASGRGQAGELFF.